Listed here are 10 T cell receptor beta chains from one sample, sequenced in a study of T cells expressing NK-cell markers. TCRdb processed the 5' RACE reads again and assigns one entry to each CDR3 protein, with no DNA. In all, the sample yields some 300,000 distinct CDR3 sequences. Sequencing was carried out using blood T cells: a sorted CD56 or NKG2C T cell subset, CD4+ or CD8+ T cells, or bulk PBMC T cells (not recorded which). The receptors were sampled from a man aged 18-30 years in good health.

The chain's CDR3 is CASSSSSVYEQYF. This chain links TRBV10-2 with TRBJ2-7; the TRBD2 assignment by TCRdb is unverifiable without DNA. Germline V gives CDR1 WSHSY, CDR2 SAAADI. The CDR3 is 13 amino acids.

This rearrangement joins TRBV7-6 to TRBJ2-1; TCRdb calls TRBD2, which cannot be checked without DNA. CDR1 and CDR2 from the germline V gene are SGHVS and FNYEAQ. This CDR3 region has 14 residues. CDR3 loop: CASSLRRGYNEQFF. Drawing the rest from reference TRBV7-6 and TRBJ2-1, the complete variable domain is GAGVSQSPRYKVTKRGQDVALRCDPISGHVSLYWYRQALGQGPEFLTYFNYEAQQDKSGLPNDRFSAERPEGSISTLTIQRTEQRDSAMYRCASSLRRGYNEQFFGPGTRLTVL.

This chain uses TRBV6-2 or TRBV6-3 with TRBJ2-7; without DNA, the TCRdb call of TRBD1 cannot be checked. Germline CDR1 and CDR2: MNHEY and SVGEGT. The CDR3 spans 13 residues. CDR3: CATHRTSSYEQYF.

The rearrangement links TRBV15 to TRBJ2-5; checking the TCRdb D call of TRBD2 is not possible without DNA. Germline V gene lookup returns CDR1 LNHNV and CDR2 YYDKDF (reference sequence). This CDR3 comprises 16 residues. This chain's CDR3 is CATSGRFGAGEETQYF.

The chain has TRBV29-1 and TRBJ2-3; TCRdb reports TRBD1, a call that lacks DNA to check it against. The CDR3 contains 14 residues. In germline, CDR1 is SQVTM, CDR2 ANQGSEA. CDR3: CSDRAGTSPYTQYF.

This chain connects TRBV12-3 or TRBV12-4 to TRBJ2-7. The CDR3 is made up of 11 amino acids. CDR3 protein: CASSRFDEQYF.

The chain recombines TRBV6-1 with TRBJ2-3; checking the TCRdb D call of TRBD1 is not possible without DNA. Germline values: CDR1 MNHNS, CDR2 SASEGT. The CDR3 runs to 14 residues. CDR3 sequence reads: CASSPKGRTDTQYF.

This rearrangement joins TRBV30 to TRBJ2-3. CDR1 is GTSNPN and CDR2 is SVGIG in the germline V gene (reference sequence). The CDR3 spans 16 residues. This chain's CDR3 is CAWSVGVERSTDTQYF.

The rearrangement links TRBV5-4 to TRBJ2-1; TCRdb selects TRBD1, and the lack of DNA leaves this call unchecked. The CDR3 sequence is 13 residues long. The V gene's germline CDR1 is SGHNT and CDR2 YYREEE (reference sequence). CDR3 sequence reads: CASSSIEGLEQFF.

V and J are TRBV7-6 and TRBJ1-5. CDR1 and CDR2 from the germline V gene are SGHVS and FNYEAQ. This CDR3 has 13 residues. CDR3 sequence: CASSLGGLAPQHF.